This T cell receptor beta chain derives from a study of shared clonotypes between healthy human individuals. There are 15 residues in the CDR3. Per the germline V gene, CDR1 is MNHNY and CDR2 is SVGAGI (reference sequence). Trimming left V 3 bases short and J 2 bases short, with 12 bases between. Profiled with immunoSEQ multiplex PCR; TCRdb holds only in-frame clones, not every one. The sample includes 800,000 to 1,200,000 clones, roughly 74% of them seen just once. The V and J genes are TRBV6-6 and TRBJ2-3; D gene ambiguous. Specimen: memory CD4+ T cells from PBMCs. Specified subset: CD45RA-negative fraction. The sequence came from a man aged 18 to 35 in good health. Some clones in this sample may be carry-over from other donors' samples. CDR3: CASSYIPDATDTQYF. The CDR3 DNA reads TGTGCCAGCAGTTATATCCCAGATGCCACAGATACGCAGTATTTT.